These 13 T cell receptor beta chains were sequenced from one sample in a study of CD8+ T cells in alopecia areata. Sequencing templates came from extracted RNA that was reverse transcribed into cDNA. Produced via immunoSEQ multiplex PCR; TCRdb's table is partial and in-frame only. The table has 200,000 to 250,000 clones, about 60% seen once; the top ten hold approximately 0.5%. The sample was CD4+ T cells sorted from blood, taken at week 0. The receptors were sampled from a human donor with alopecia areata.

V gene TRBV5-4 combines with J gene TRBJ2-7; 10 bases are a match to TRBD1. Trimming took 0 bases from V and 7 from J; bases not matched to a gene: 7. The CDR3 is 15 residues long. From germline, CDR1 is SGHNT and CDR2 YYREEE (reference sequence). CDR3 in DNA: TGTGCCAGCAGCTTGGGGGGGGACAGGGGCGCTGAGCAGTACTTC. Translated, it gives CASSLGGDRGAEQYF.

The chain links TRBV6-5 to TRBJ1-1, with D unresolved. This CDR3 comprises 14 residues. The germline gives CDR1 MNHEY, CDR2 SVGAGI. The V end was cut by 4 bases, the J end by 3 bases, with 12 bases between. This CDR3 is CASSWREADTEAFF. The CDR3 DNA sequence: TGTGCCAGCAGTTGGCGTGAGGCGGACACTGAAGCTTTCTTT.

The rearrangement joins TRBV7-9 to TRBJ2-3, with 7 bases that match TRBD2. After removal of 5 bases from V and 7 bases from J, the junction contained 15 bases not matched to a gene. CDR3 length: 16 amino acids. CDR1 is SEHNR and CDR2 is FQNEAQ in the germline V gene (reference sequence). CDR3 in DNA: TGTGCCAGCAGCCGATCAGCGGGGACGGCGATGAATACGCAGTATTTT. Its protein is CASSRSAGTAMNTQYF.

The chain is built from TRBV30 and TRBJ2-4; TRBD1 might be the D (5 bases). The ends were cut back, 0 bases at V and 1 base at J, with 10 bases in the middle. This CDR3 is built from 15 residues. CDR1 is GTSNPN and CDR2 is SVGIG in the germline V gene (reference sequence). The CDR3 reads CAWSVHQGAKNIQYF. The CDR3 bases are TGTGCCTGGAGTGTACATCAGGGCGCCAAAAACATTCAGTACTTC.

This clone was counted only a few times. The genes are TRBV25-1 and TRBJ2-7, with 8 bases lining up with TRBD2. The V segment lost 0 bases and the J segment 3 bases; nucleotides outside the gene matches: 7. CDR3 length: 16 residues. Germline values: CDR1 MGHDK, CDR2 SYGVNS. The CDR3 region is CASSEYQAGDDYEQYF. As DNA, the CDR3 is TGTGCCAGCAGTGAATATCAAGCGGGGGACGACTACGAGCAGTACTTC.

The rearrangement joins TRBV5-1 to TRBJ2-7; D remains ambiguous. There are 13 residues in the CDR3. Germline V gene lookup returns CDR1 SGHRS and CDR2 YFSETQ. V was trimmed by 4 bases and J by 2 bases, leaving 10 bases between them. The CDR3: CASSHGSTYEQYF. CDR3 coding DNA: TGCGCCAGCAGCCACGGTAGCACCTACGAGCAGTACTTC.

The chain uses TRBV11-2 and TRBJ2-1; D unclear. From germline, CDR1 is SGHAT and CDR2 FQNNGV. CDR3 length equals 16 residues. The V gene lost 5 bases and the J gene lost 0 bases, with 14 bases spanning the gap. DNA of the CDR3: TGTGCCAGCAGCCCTCTAAAAGGAATCTCCTACAATGAGCAGTTCTTC. Its translation is CASSPLKGISYNEQFF.

The chain links TRBV27 to TRBJ2-3, with unresolved D. The CDR3 length is 14 residues. V was pared by 7 bases and J by 0 bases, with 11 bases between. CDR1 and CDR2 from the germline V gene are MNHEY and SMNVEV (reference sequence). The CDR3 spells CASTPRPSTDTQYF. The DNA for the CDR3 is TGTGCCAGCACCCCCCGCCCTAGCACAGATACGCAGTATTTT.

The chain combines TRBV20-1 with TRBJ2-5; D not resolved. Germline V CDR1 and CDR2: DFQATT, SNEGSKA (reference sequence). The CDR3 length is 10 residues. V lost 6 bases and J 5 bases, leaving 7 bases between the germline ends. The CDR3, as DNA: TGCAGTGCCAAACGGGAGACCCAGTACTTC. Its translation is CSAKRETQYF.

V gene TRBV9 combines with J gene TRBJ2-3; no firm D call. Trimming took 0 bases from V and 7 from J, leaving 6 bases between them. This CDR3 is built from 12 residues. Germline V gene data show CDR1 as SGDLS and CDR2 as YYNGEE. Here the CDR3 reads CASSVGPNTQYF. For the CDR3, the DNA is TGTGCCAGCAGCGTAGGCCCCAATACGCAGTATTTT. Looking up the rest from reference TRBV9 and TRBJ2-3 gives the full variable domain: DSGVTQTPKHLITATGQRVTLRCSPRSGDLSVYWYQQSLDQGLQFLIQYYNGEERAKGNILERFSAQQFPDLHSELNLSSLELGDSALYFCASSVGPNTQYFGPGTRLTVL.

J is TRBJ2-3 and V is TRBV23-1; 8 bases line up with TRBD1. TRBV23-1 is an ORF, and what it does is uncertain. The CDR3 totals 16 residues. Trimming cost V 2 bases and J 3 bases; bases outside gene matches: 7. The CDR3 DNA reads TGCGCCAGCAGTCAAGTACGACAGGGGAAGACAGATACGCAGTATTTT. This gives the protein CASSQVRQGKTDTQYF.

The chain employs TRBV14 and TRBJ2-1, with D perhaps assigned TRBD1 or TRBD2 (5 bases each). Germline CDR1 is SGHDN and CDR2 is FVKESK. This CDR3 comprises 15 residues. V gave up 1 base and J gave up 4 bases, with 11 bases separating them. CDR3 nucleotide sequence: TGTGCCAGCAGCCAAGGTGGGACGGGGTACAATGAGCAGTTCTTC. It specifies CASSQGGTGYNEQFF.

The rearrangement links TRBV27 to TRBJ1-2, with 7 bases matching TRBD1. J lost 7 bases, V lost 8 bases, and 28 bases had no gene match. Germline V gives CDR1 MNHEY, CDR2 SMNVEV (reference sequence). The CDR3 runs 19 residues. The CDR3 sequence is CASSPESIWGQSPSGGYTF. For the CDR3, the DNA is TGTGCCAGCTCTCCAGAGTCGATTTGGGGACAGAGTCCCTCGGGTGGCTACACCTTC.